This record looks at one TCR beta chain sequence and its context. Its specificity is not known. This sample was taken from a study of T-cell memory formation after mild COVID-19. Study-level information: Largely, the TCR clusters proved donor specific.

Points from the study as a whole: The SARS-CoV-2 specificity of second-wave clones reaching peak at day 37 remained unverified. Of the contracting clones, CD4+ ones lay mainly in CM and EM, and CD8+ ones in EMRA. Later expanders leaned CD4+, whereas day 15 to 85 contracting clones were balanced CD4/CD8.

The germline V gene encodes CDR1 MNHEY and CDR2 SVGAGI. V shed 4 bases, J shed 14 bases, and the junction held 5 bases outside the gene matches. This CDR3 has 12 residues. TCRdb analysed the 5' RACE reads with MiXCR anew, one entry per CDR3 protein. The table has hundreds of thousands of distinct CDR3 sequences, roughly 18% seen once. The V gene is TRBV6-5, the J gene TRBJ2-1; 10 bases fit TRBD2. The receptor was derived from an adult woman who had mild COVID-19 (a few samples of this study predate the infection). Cell type and time point are not known. The sample was PBMCs or a T cell subset sorted from them (not recorded which). For the CDR3, the DNA is TGTGCCAGCAGTTCTGGGACTAGCGTGGAGTTCTTC. Translation: CASSSGTSVEFF.